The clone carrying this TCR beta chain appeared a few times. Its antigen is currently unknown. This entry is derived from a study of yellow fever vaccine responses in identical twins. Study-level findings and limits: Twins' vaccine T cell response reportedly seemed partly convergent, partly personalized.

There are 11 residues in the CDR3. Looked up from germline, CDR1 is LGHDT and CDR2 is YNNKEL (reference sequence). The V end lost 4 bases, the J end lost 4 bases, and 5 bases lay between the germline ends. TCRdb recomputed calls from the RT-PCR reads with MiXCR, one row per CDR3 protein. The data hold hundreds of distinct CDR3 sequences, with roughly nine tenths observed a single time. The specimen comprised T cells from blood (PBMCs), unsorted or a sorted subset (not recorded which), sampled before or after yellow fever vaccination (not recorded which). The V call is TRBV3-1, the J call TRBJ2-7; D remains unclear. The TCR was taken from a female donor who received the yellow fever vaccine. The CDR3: CASSLGYEQYF. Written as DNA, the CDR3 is TGTGCCAGCAGCCTGGGATACGAGCAGTACTTC.